Each of the 16 T cell receptor beta chains below was sequenced from the same sample in a study of CD8 T cells in Susac syndrome. The RNA, roughly 0.5 to 1 ug, was put through reverse transcription using random hexamers. TCRdb ran MiXCR on the immunoSEQ multiplex PCR reads and lists one entry per CDR3 protein. The sample records over 95,000 distinct CDR3 sequences, around nine tenths being singletons. Material for sequencing was CD4+ T cells from PBMCs. The receptors stem from a human donor in good health.

The gene calls are TRBV7-2 and TRBJ2-3; D is perhaps TRBD2 (5 bases). The germline V gene has CDR1 SGHTA and CDR2 FQGNSA. V lost 5 bases, J lost 4 bases, and 13 bases lay in between. This CDR3 is built from 14 residues. DNA of the CDR3: TGTGCCAGCAGCCCGAGTCGGGGAGCAGATACGCAGTATTTT. This encodes CASSPSRGADTQYF.

The J gene is TRBJ1-1, the V gene TRBV25-1, with 8 bases fitting TRBD1. Germline loops: CDR1 MGHDK, CDR2 SYGVNS. The trim removed 8 bases at V and 0 bases at J, leaving 5 bases unmatched. This CDR3 is built from 14 residues. The CDR3 region is CASYGQGMNTEAFF. CDR3 in DNA: TGTGCCAGCTATGGACAGGGCATGAACACTGAAGCTTTCTTT.

V usage is TRBV18 and J usage is TRBJ1-2; D is uncertain. This CDR3 comprises 14 residues. From germline, CDR1 is KGHSH and CDR2 LQKENI. Between the trimmed V and J ends, which lost 6 bases and 0 bases, there was a span of 11 bases. The CDR3 reads CASSPEIANYGYTF. The CDR3 DNA is TGTGCCAGCTCCCCAGAGATTGCTAACTATGGCTACACCTTC.

V and J are TRBV11-2 and TRBJ2-7; TRBD2 matches at 8 bases. The ends lost 5 bases at V and 2 bases at J; junction bases unmatched: 5. This CDR3 contains 14 residues. CDR1 and CDR2 (germline): SGHAT, FQNNGV. The CDR3 nucleotides read TGTGCCAGCAGCATAGCGGGACCGACCTACGAGCAGTACTTC. This gives the protein CASSIAGPTYEQYF.

V usage is TRBV25-1 and J usage is TRBJ1-1; no clear D. Germline V gene data show CDR1 as MGHDK and CDR2 as SYGVNS. Trimming stripped 8 bases from V and 3 bases from J, with 13 bases between. CDR3 size: 13 residues. The CDR3 sequence is CASGVGKYTEAFF. The DNA for the CDR3 is TGTGCCAGCGGAGTCGGCAAGTACACTGAAGCTTTCTTT.

This clonotype came up once. The genes are TRBV2 and TRBJ2-5; 11 bases fit TRBD2. Germline trimming cut 6 bases from V and 6 bases from J; bases unmatched to any gene: 12. In germline, CDR1 is SNHLY, CDR2 FYNNEI. The CDR3 extends over 16 amino acids. Written as DNA, the CDR3 is TGTGCCAGCAGACGCTCTAGCGGGGGGTCCGAGCAGACCCAGTACTTC. This codes for CASRRSSGGSEQTQYF.

The rearrangement uses TRBV12-3 or TRBV12-4 and TRBJ1-2; D perhaps matches TRBD1 (6 bases). CDR3 length: 14 residues. The V end lost 5 bases, the J end lost 2 bases, and 12 bases lay between the germline ends. The CDR3 reads CASSPLDRNYGYTF. In DNA form, the CDR3 reads TGTGCCAGCAGTCCCCTCGACAGGAACTATGGCTACACCTTC.

V usage is TRBV29-1 and J usage is TRBJ1-3; 7 bases line up with TRBD1. CDR1 is SQVTM and CDR2 is ANQGSEA in the germline V gene. V shed 2 bases, J shed 3 bases, and the junction held 4 bases outside the gene matches. The CDR3 totals 14 residues. The CDR3 is CSVEKGGVGNTIYF. CDR3 sequence (DNA): TGCAGCGTTGAAAAAGGGGGCGTTGGAAACACCATATATTTT.

J is TRBJ2-5 and V is TRBV2; 8 bases line up with TRBD1. Germline V gene data show CDR1 as SNHLY and CDR2 as FYNNEI. CDR3 length equals 13 residues. Trimming removed 7 bases from V and 5 bases from J; junction bases left unmatched: 6. CDR3 coding DNA: TGTGCCAGCAAACCAGGGGGCCAGGAGACCCAGTACTTC. Amino acids: CASKPGGQETQYF.

V usage is TRBV28 and J usage is TRBJ2-2, with a possible D match to TRBD1 (6 bases). The CDR3 totals 16 residues. Germline CDR1 is MDHEN and CDR2 is SYDVKM. Trimming pared 6 bases from V and 0 bases from J, leaving 14 bases between. The CDR3 loop is CASRNSGTTNTGELFF. CDR3 DNA: TGTGCCAGCAGAAATTCCGGGACAACGAACACCGGGGAGCTGTTTTTT.

The chain carries TRBV7-9 and TRBJ1-5; D not certain. The CDR3 length is 16 residues. The ends were cut back, 1 base at V and 5 bases at J, with 15 bases in the middle. Germline V gene sequence: CDR1 SEHNR, CDR2 FQNEAQ (reference sequence). The CDR3 DNA follows: TGTGCCAGCAGCTTAGATTTACGGCGACGGGATCAGCCCCAGCATTTT. Protein sequence: CASSLDLRRRDQPQHF.

J is TRBJ1-5 and V is TRBV20-1; D gene unclear. This CDR3 has 15 amino acids. Trimming took 6 bases from V and 7 from J, leaving 22 bases between them. The V gene's germline CDR1 is DFQATT and CDR2 SNEGSKA (reference sequence). This CDR3 reads CSASDAPGSDQPQHF. CDR3 coding DNA: TGCAGTGCAAGCGACGCCCCGGGGTCGGACCAGCCCCAGCATTTT.

This clonotype was seen a single time. The chain combines TRBV29-1 with TRBJ1-2; D perhaps matches TRBD1 (5 bases). Trimming pared 3 bases from V and 8 bases from J, leaving 7 bases between. The CDR3 is 10 residues long. Germline V gene sequence: CDR1 SQVTM, CDR2 ANQGSEA. In DNA form, the CDR3 reads TGCAGCGTTGAGGGGGGGGGCTACACCTTC. It yields the protein CSVEGGGYTF.

The rearrangement joins TRBV7-2 to TRBJ2-2, with D maybe TRBD1 (6 bases). Trimming took 4 bases from V and 0 from J, leaving 9 bases between them. This CDR3 spans 15 amino acids. Per germline, CDR1 SGHTA and CDR2 FQGNSA. The CDR3, as DNA: TGTGCCAGCAGCTCCAGACAGGCGAACACCGGGGAGCTGTTTTTT. This sequence encodes CASSSRQANTGELFF.

J is TRBJ2-1 and V is TRBV29-1; possibly TRBD2 for D (6 bases). The germline CDR1 and CDR2 sequences are SQVTM and ANQGSEA. Trimming pared 0 bases from V and 4 bases from J, leaving 28 bases between. The CDR3 length is 20 residues. In DNA form, the CDR3 reads TGCAGCGTTGAAGAAGATTTTCGGGGAATTACCGCGGGGATTTACAATGAGCAGTTCTTC. As protein: CSVEEDFRGITAGIYNEQFF.

This clonotype occurred a few times. This sequence joins TRBV7-2 and TRBJ1-1; D possibly corresponds to TRBD1 (6 bases). The germline gives CDR1 SGHTA, CDR2 FQGNSA. The CDR3 loop spans 14 amino acids. Between the trimmed V and J ends, which lost 0 bases and 10 bases, there was a span of 15 bases. CDR3 in amino acids: CASSLAQGTVAAFF. The CDR3 DNA follows: TGTGCCAGCAGCTTAGCGCAGGGGACGGTGGCAGCTTTCTTT.